This T cell receptor beta chain was captured by sequencing in a study of PD-L1 blockade in urothelial cancer listed by TCRdb under 2017. Background for the entire study: All patients started therapy around 2014 and received atezolizumab 1,200 mg intravenously every 3 weeks. About 90% of the roughly 29 patients were identified as males with urothelial cancer of bladder origin, and a prior smoking history was reported by 18 of 29 patients. Patients had an ECOG performance status of 0 or 1 and had received between 0 and 3 prior chemotherapy regimens. Blood samples were analyzed at two time points: 3 weeks after treatment start (second dose) and 6 weeks after treatment start. Blood samples gave a median of 141,255 T cells and roughly 83,000 unique TCRs, with a median clonality of about 0.078. The study was an exploratory multi-omic analysis of somatic, immune and clinical correlates of response to PD-L1 blockade with atezolizumab in urothelial cancer. Pretreatment tumor samples and matched peripheral blood, collected serially before and after atezolizumab treatment, underwent TCR sequencing. Progression-free survival longer than 6 months counted as durable clinical benefit, and TCR features were additionally tested against both progression-free and overall survival. In the same patients, pretreatment tumors underwent whole exome sequencing and RNA sequencing in addition to TCR sequencing. Durable clinical benefit was achieved by nine patients and was not achieved by 20 patients. Pretreatment blood TCR-seq was available for about 28 patients, at least one posttreatment blood collection was obtained for around 25 patients, and tumor TCR-seq was available for around 25 patients.

Overall results and qualifications from the work: Small sample size (n ≈ 28) and many exploratory analyses mean the results are intended to be hypothesis-generating. A pretreatment peripheral blood TCR clonality below the median was linked to improved progression-free and overall survival. Among patients with durable benefit, tumor-associated TCR clones showed greater expansion in peripheral blood 3 weeks after treatment started (n ≈ 20, p = 0.022).

Synthetic TCR analog templates were spiked into each PCR so that absolute template abundance could be estimated from read counts. Using the immunoSEQ assay, TCRbeta CDR3 regions were amplified from genomic DNA with bias-controlled V and J gene primers. Rearranged TCRbeta segments were sequenced at approximately 20X coverage. As for how the authors treated the data: Clustering was used to correct sequencing errors, and CDR3s were annotated against IMGT to assign V, D and J genes. Only productive TCRbeta rearrangements were used in downstream analyses, excluding out-of-frame or stop-codon sequences. Clonality was calculated as one minus the Shannon entropy normalized by the log of the number of unique productive sequences. Fisher's exact test with Benjamini-Hochberg correction, using a cutoff of adjusted p below 0.01, was how clones that differed between time points or between blood and tumor were identified. This immuneACCESS table, as held by TCRdb, lists in-frame sequences with V and J called but not all clones. Of the missing ones, under half trace to an unresolved V gene in checked studies; the others have no known cause. The V and J calls and clone size are taken from that table; D and trimming were inferred from the DNA. Recorded for this sample are about 120,000 clones; 75% to 90% of them occurred a single time. Of the sample, roughly 1.7% falls within the top ten clones.

The time point label here, explained by the study, means: peripheral blood 6 weeks after treatment start. The cohort included 25 to 30 patients with locally advanced or metastatic urothelial carcinoma who were treated at Memorial Sloan Kettering on a trial protocol. Peripheral blood mononuclear cells were collected pretreatment and during treatment, at between 1 and 8 total time points per patient. The Qiagen DNeasy Blood extraction kit was used to purify genomic DNA from total PBMCs and tumor samples. PBMCs were collected pretreatment and during treatment, and were isolated and stored as previously described. CDR1 SGHRS and CDR2 YFSETQ are derived from the germline V gene. V drops 0 bases and J drops 4 bases, leaving 13 bases in between. The CDR3 sequence holds 15 residues, the cysteine and phenylalanine included. The DNA shown is the 45-base CDR3, in frame from base 1. About this clone itself: Its target antigen remains unknown. Base qualities are not recorded, but no much larger clone differs from it by a single base.

Sample: PBMCs, taken around atezolizumab (anti-PD-L1) treatment. The V gene is TRBV5-1 and the J gene is TRBJ1-1; the D gene is possibly TRBD1, with 6 bases matching. This TCR was sampled from a man aged 55 to 69 with urothelial cancer. The DNA sequence reads TGCGCCAGCAGCTTGGGGACAGACCTAGGCACTGAAGCTTTCTTT. The encoded protein is CASSLGTDLGTEAFF.